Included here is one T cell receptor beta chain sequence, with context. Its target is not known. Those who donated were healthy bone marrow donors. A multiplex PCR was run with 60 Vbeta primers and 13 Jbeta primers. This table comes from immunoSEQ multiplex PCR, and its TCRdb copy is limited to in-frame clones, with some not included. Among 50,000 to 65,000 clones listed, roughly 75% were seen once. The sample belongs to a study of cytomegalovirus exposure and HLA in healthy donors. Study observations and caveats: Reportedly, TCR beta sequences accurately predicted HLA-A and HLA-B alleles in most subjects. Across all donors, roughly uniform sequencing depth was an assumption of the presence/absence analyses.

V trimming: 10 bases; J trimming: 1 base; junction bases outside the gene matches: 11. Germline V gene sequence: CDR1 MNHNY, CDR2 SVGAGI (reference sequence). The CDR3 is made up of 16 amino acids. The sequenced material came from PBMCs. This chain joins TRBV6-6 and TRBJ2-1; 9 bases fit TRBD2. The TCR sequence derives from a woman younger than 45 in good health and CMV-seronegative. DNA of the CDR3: TGTGCCACCGAGTTACGCGGGAGGGGATCCTACAATGAGCAGTTCTTC. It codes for CATELRGRGSYNEQFF.